This T cell receptor (beta chain) was sequenced in a study of T and B cells in COVID-19 patients. TRB was amplified from around 230-520 ng of blood genomic DNA. CDR1 SGHVS and CDR2 FNYEAQ come from the germline V gene. V gave up 5 bases and J gave up 4 bases; unmatched junction bases: 8. The length of the CDR3 is 15 residues. TRB rearrangements were amplified by multiplex PCR with BIOMED2 TRB-A/B primers. In TCRdb, the multiplex PCR reads were re-called with MiXCR into one record per CDR3 protein. The sample has fewer than 25,000 distinct CDR3 sequences, just under 30% seen once. The sample comprised blood. This clonotype was obtained from a human donor who had recovered from COVID-19. The chain links TRBV7-6 to TRBJ2-1; 7 positions agree with TRBD1. CDR3: CASSPRDSHYNEQFF. The CDR3, as DNA: TGTGCCAGCAGCCCCCGGGACAGCCATTACAATGAGCAGTTCTTC.